Included here is one TCR beta chain sequence, with context. Its antigen is unknown. UMIs accompanied the 5'RACE template switching by which TCR beta cDNA was made. TCRdb reanalyzed the 5' RACE reads, giving one entry per CDR3 protein sequence and no DNA. The repertoire table contains around 470,000 distinct CDR3 sequences. The data derive from a study of T cells expressing NK-cell markers. Study-level background: Repertoire data for TCR beta were derived from sorted T cells (CD3+CD56+NKG2C+, CD3+CD56+NKG2C- and CD3+CD56-NKG2C+).

Germline loops: CDR1 KGHSH, CDR2 LQKENI. The CDR3 sequence is 17 residues long. The study's findings and limits: Expanded NKG2C+ T cell clones had unclear HCMV specificity. There were a handful of donors in whom these clonotypes also led the CD3+CD56-NKG2C+ fraction.

This chain connects TRBV18 to TRBJ2-1. The sample taken for sequencing was blood T cells: a sorted CD56 or NKG2C T cell subset, CD4+ or CD8+ T cells, or bulk PBMC T cells (not recorded which). This receptor was taken from a woman aged 45-59 years in good health. The CDR3: CASSPKLDWSSYNEQFF.